The TCR beta chain described here comes from a study of beta chain features in type 1 diabetes. Study outcomes and limitations: Type 1 diabetes patients had moderately but significantly shorter TCRB CDR3s in all four CD4+ subsets.

Comments on this clone: Its matching antigen is unknown.

The V gene's germline CDR1 is SGDLS and CDR2 YYNGEE. The CDR3 sequence is 16 residues long. Trimming took 0 bases from V and 6 from J; bases not matched to a gene: 7. Sequencing targeted expressed TCRB transcripts, as all isolated RNA had been reverse transcribed. Only in-frame clones appear in the TCRdb table, and some are missing; sequencing was by immunoSEQ multiplex PCR. The table has some 280,000 clones, roughly 13% seen once. Sequencing was done on a sample of naive CD4+ T cells from blood. The TCR comes from a young man with type 1 diabetes. The rearrangement links TRBV9 to TRBJ2-3; 10 bases align to TRBD2. CDR3 coding DNA: TGTGCCAGCAGCGTAGAGGCTAGCGGGAGAGGGGATACGCAGTATTTT. As protein: CASSVEASGRGDTQYF.